This T cell receptor (beta chain) was observed in a study of blood T cells in healthy people across ages (dated by TCRdb to 2013 to 2016). Regarding the complete study: In model experiments, template switching captured about one uniquely barcoded TCR beta cDNA molecule for every two T cells. To avoid experimental bias, donors of different ages were spread randomly across the sequencing lanes. The donors were split into four age groups: young (average around 15 years), middle-aged (39), aged (over 55) and long-lived (roughly 80). Two additional independent replicas of 1 million unique cDNA reads from the same blood draw were analyzed for two donors (one aged 18 to 29 and one aged 80 or older). Age-related changes in TCR beta repertoire diversity were measured in the study by deep sequencing normalized with unique cDNA molecular identifiers.

CDR1 and CDR2 are drawn from the germline V gene: SGHRS, YFSETQ. The junction shows trimming of 0 bases on V and 5 bases on J, plus 11 bases between the germline ends. The CDR3, cysteine through phenylalanine, is 14 amino acids long. Kept here is only the CDR3 DNA, which spans 42 bases and is read in frame from base 1. Library prep was done by 5' RACE. The instrument given in TCRdb is Illumina HiSeq 2500. A second PCR of 7 to 11 cycles was performed with a sample-barcoded 5' primer and a J-beta primer mix. Each TCR beta cDNA molecule received a unique molecular identifier from a template-switch 5' adaptor carrying 12 random nucleotides. At least 2.5 million CDR3-containing paired-end reads were obtained from each sample. First-strand cDNA synthesis was performed from all RNA using the Mint cDNA synthesis kit, with priming by a TRBC-specific oligonucleotide. After uracil-DNA glycosylase treatment, a first 18-cycle PCR used universal primers M1SS and BC2_uni_R on all cDNA. From the authors' description of their analysis: Normalization of each sample was performed by random selection of 1 million high-quality reads, each carrying a distinct molecular identifier. Reads sharing molecular identifiers were discarded rather than binned into consensus sequences. MiTCR, with a Q25 quality threshold and the strictest error-elimination algorithm, was used for CDR3 identification, clonotype clustering and error correction. A nonparametric unseen species model with Euler transformation was used to estimate a lower bound on total TCR beta diversity. The public reads were reanalyzed by TCRdb: fastp trimming at Q25, MiXCR alignment, in-frame beta chains only. Under each unique CDR3 protein, matching rows form one entry showing the most common genes and DNA. TCRdb's processing, not the authors' own work, is the source of the V and J calls. For this sample there are 1.5 million to 2 million distinct CDR3 sequences; 28% appear just once. Of the sample, 7.7% falls within the top ten clones.

Donors were under 40 systemically healthy Caucasian individuals from Russia aged 6 to 90 years. Each donor gave 8 to 10 milliliters of peripheral blood, drawn into EDTA-treated Vacutainer tubes. PBMCs were isolated by Ficoll-Paque density-gradient centrifugation, with at least 6 million obtained per sample. Trizol reagent was used to extract total RNA from PBMCs, with at least 6 micrograms per sample. For every donor, an aliquot of PBMCs went through flow cytometry to measure the percentages of naive CD45RAhigh/CD27high T cells. Concerning this clonotype itself: Its binding antigen is unknown. A read error may explain this, as a much larger clone is one base away.

Overall study outcomes, separate from this receptor: Estimates of total diversity based on one million sequenced T cells were regarded as lower bounds and as underestimates. As age increased, observed TCR beta diversity per million T cells dropped in a roughly linear way, and a significant reduction was already evident by age 40. There was a strong correlation between observed TCR beta diversity and the percentage of naive T cells measured by flow cytometry. Because donor CMV infection status was unknown, age-related changes in expanded clonotypes were potentially confounded. Bulk unsorted PBMC profiling prevented conclusive comparison of naive and antigen-experienced compartments. Compared with the aged group, the long-lived group had more naive CD4+ T cells, fewer expanded clones and increased TCR diversity, a pattern suggesting age selection.

The receptor was isolated from a woman younger than 45 in good health. The chain employs TRBV5-1 and TRBJ1-2; TRBD1 is perhaps the D gene, given 5 matching bases. Input material: blood. CDR3 reads: CASSLDPGIYGYTF. The DNA reads as follows: TGCGCCAGCAGCTTGGATCCAGGGATTTATGGCTACACCTTC.